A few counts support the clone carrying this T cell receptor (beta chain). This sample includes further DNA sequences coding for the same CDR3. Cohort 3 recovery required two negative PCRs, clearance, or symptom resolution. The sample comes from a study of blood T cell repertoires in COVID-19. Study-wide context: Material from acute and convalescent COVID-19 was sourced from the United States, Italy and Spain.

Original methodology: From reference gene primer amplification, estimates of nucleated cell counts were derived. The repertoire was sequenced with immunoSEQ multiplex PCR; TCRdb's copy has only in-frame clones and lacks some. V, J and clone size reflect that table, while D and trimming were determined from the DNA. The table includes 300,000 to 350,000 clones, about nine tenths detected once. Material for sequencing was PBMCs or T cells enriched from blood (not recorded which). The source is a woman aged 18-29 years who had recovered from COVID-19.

CDR3: CASSLGPNYEQYF. As DNA, the CDR3 is TGTGCCAGCAGCTTAGGGCCCAACTACGAGCAGTACTTC. The chain employs TRBV7-6 and TRBJ2-7; no firm D call. CDR1 and CDR2 (germline): SGHVS, FNYEAQ. This CDR3 has 13 amino acids. Trimming cost V 1 base and J 3 bases, with 7 bases left between them.